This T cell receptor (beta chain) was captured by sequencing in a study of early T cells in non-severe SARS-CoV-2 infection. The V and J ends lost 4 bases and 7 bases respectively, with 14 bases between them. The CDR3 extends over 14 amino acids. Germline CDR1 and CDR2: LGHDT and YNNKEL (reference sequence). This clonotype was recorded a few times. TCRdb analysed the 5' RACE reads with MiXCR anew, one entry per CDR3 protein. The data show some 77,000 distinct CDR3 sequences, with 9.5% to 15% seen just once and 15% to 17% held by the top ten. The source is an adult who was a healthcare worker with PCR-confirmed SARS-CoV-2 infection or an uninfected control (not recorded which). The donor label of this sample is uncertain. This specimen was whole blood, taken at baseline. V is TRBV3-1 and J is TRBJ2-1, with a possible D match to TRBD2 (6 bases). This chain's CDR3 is CASSLSGRENEQFF. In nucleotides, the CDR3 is TGTGCCAGCAGCCTGAGCGGGCGGGAAAATGAGCAGTTCTTC.